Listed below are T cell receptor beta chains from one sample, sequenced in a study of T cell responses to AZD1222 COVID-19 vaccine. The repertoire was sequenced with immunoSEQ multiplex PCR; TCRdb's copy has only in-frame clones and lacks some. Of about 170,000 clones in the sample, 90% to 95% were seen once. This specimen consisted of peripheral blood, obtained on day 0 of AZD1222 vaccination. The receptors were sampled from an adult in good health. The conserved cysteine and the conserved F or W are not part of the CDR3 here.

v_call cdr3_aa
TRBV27 ASLRDSKIPGELF
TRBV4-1 ASSPTGAATTNNSPLH
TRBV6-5 ASSKYSGDYEQF
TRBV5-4 ASSSGGGVLNEKLF
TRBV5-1 ASSPTPGLREQY
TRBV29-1 SVPGLAYQETQY
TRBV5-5 ASYLQGTNYGYT
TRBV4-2 ASSQDKGLGTDTQY
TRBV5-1 ASSLGQGAEGYT
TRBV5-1 ASEPDSSSTDTQY
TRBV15 ATSRGQGDQPQH
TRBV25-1 ASEAVEGTGWYEQY
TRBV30 AWSVGLAGESQY
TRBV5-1 ASSFYRGQGGKLF
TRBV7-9 ASSPGSNTGELF
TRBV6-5 ASSYSTRYGYT
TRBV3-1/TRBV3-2 ASSHRGVRVGSYGYT
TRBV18 ASSRGTGPLREQY
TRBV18 ASSLLNDQRGQGSYGYT
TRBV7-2 ASSLMGQDPYGYT
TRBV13 ASGRTGSSYEQY
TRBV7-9 ASSLARDEQY
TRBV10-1 ASSETTGGYTEAF
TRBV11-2 ASSYLSSGAQYEQY
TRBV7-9 ASSLVGTGSGNTIY
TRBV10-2 ASSEDLTGGYT
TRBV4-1 ASSQEVGVFGYT
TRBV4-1 ASSHIGGQYTEAF
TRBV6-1 ASSEGGSGANVLT
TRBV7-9 ASSLSAFENEKLF
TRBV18 ASSPPIRDGYT
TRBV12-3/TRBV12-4 ASSRNTEAF
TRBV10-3 AIRERVFDRYTEAF
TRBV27 ASSFGQGYNSPLH
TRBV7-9 ASSKVGVAPTNEKLF
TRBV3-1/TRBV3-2 ASSRNTGTDTQY
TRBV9 ASTRGSSGGAPVETQY
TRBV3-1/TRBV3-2 ASSLLGGTSGGSSYEQY
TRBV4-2 ASSRSAGTAYNSPLH
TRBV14 ASSPLAGSAADTQY
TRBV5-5 ASSLGVNTEAF
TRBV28 ASSASGTGAF
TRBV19 ASSPPFGTGGNTIY